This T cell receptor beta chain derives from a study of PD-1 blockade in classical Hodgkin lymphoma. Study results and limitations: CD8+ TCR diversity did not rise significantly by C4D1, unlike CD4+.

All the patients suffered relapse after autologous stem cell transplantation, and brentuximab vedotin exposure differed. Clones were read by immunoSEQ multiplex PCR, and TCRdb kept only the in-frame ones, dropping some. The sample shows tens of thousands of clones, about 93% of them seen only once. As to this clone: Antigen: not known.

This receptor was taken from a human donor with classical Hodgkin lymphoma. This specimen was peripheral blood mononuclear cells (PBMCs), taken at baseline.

The CDR3 DNA sequence: TGTGCCTGGAGTTCGAGATACAGGGCAAGCCAGGCCCTCCACTTT. It is translated as CAWSSRYRASQALHF. The V and J genes are TRBV30 and TRBJ1-6; D might be TRBD1 (6 bases). Germline V gene data show CDR1 as GTSNPN and CDR2 as SVGIG (reference sequence). V dropped 2 bases and J dropped 14 bases, with 22 bases sitting between them. This CDR3 has 15 residues. The variable domain in full, with the rest retrieved from reference TRBV30 and TRBJ1-6, is SQTIHQWPATLVQPVGSPLSLECTVEGTSNPNLYWYRQAAGRGLQLLFYSVGIGQISSEVPQNLSASRPQDRQFILSSKKLLLSDSGFYLCAWSSRYRASQALHFGNGTRLTVT.